This passage covers 10 T cell receptor beta chains from one sample sequenced in a study of CD8 T cells in ankylosing spondylitis (dated by TCRdb to 2015 to 2018). Here is what the overall study found, with its caveats: Blood from ankylosing spondylitis patients appeared to be characterized by a TCR beta motif made up of under ten highly homologous amino acid variants.

Preparation of the library involved 5' RACE. The sequencer was an Illumina HiSeq 2500. The raw public reads went through TCRdb reprocessing: fastp at Q25, MiXCR clone calling, in-frame beta chains kept. For every CDR3 protein sequence, its rows merge into one entry that carries the most common genes and DNA. The sample table contains around 450,000 distinct CDR3 sequences; only one count was recorded for 20% to 30% of them. The ten largest clones represent about 0.89% of the sample. These receptors' antigens are unknown. Sequencing was performed on blood, either unsorted or a sorted T cell fraction (not recorded which). These receptor sequences come from a male donor with ankylosing spondylitis.

The rearrangement uses TRBV20-1 and TRBJ2-1; D is possibly TRBD1 (6 bases). CDR1 is DFQATT and CDR2 is SNEGSKA in the germline V gene (reference sequence). V gave up 6 bases and J gave up 9 bases, with 21 bases separating them. The CDR3 covers 14 residues. The chain's CDR3 is CSANLRGGLGEQFF. The CDR3 bases are TGCAGTGCAAACCTCAGGGGCGGGTTGGGTGAGCAGTTCTTC.

This clonotype has just a few counts. This chain connects TRBV12-3 or TRBV12-4 to TRBJ1-2; no definite D call. The CDR3 loop spans 14 amino acids. Trimming cost V 3 bases and J 4 bases, with 12 bases left between them. The CDR3 is CASSLAGFSYGYTF. CDR3 nucleotide sequence: TGTGCCAGCAGTTTGGCGGGGTTTAGCTATGGCTACACCTTC.

This chain joins TRBV20-1 and TRBJ1-2; 12 positions agree with TRBD1. The CDR3 is made up of 17 amino acids. The J segment lost 7 bases and the V segment lost 0 bases, leaving 12 bases of the junction unmatched. Germline CDR1 is DFQATT and CDR2 is SNEGSKA (reference sequence). DNA of the CDR3: TGCAGTGCTAGAGATTACACAATGGGACAGGGGGCAGGTGGCTACACCTTC. This encodes CSARDYTMGQGAGGYTF.

CDR3 DNA: TGTGCCAGCAGCGACCGGACTAGCGGGATTAATGAGCAGTTCTTC. It is translated as CASSDRTSGINEQFF. The J gene is TRBJ2-1, the V gene TRBV5-4, with 12 positions matching TRBD2. This CDR3 spans 15 amino acids. Germline V gene data show CDR1 as SGHNT and CDR2 as YYREEE (reference sequence). Trimming took 4 bases from V and 7 from J; bases not matched to a gene: 6.

V usage is TRBV6-6 and J usage is TRBJ2-7; the D call may be TRBD1 or TRBD2 (5 bases each). Germline V gives CDR1 MNHNY, CDR2 SVGAGI (reference sequence). This CDR3 contains 12 residues. Trimming removed 0 bases at V and 7 bases at J, with 7 bases between. The CDR3 coding sequence is TGTGCCAGCAGTTACTCCGAGGGGGAGCAGTACGTC. Translating it yields CASSYSEGEQYV.

Only a few counts were recorded for this clonotype. J is TRBJ2-3 and V is TRBV29-1, with 7 bases lining up with TRBD2. With 5 bases clipped from V and 3 bases from J, the junction kept 5 bases outside the gene matches. Per germline, CDR1 SQVTM and CDR2 ANQGSEA. This CDR3 region has 13 residues. The CDR3 protein is CSVRTRLTDTQYF. The CDR3 coding sequence is TGCAGCGTTCGGACTAGATTGACAGATACGCAGTATTTT.

CDR3 loop: CASSFWQSFSYEQYF. The CDR3 DNA reads TGTGCCAGCAGTTTTTGGCAGTCTTTCTCCTACGAGCAGTACTTC. V gene TRBV12-3 or TRBV12-4 combines with J gene TRBJ2-7; the D is unclear. V shed 3 bases and J shed 0 bases, with 12 bases lying between them. The length of the CDR3 is 15 residues.

The chain employs TRBV12-3 or TRBV12-4 and TRBJ2-6; D not certain. The CDR3 has 17 amino acids. Deletions cut 1 base from V and 0 bases from J, with 10 bases between. The CDR3 nucleotides read TGTGCCAGCAGTTTAGAGGTGTTTAGCTCTGGGGCCAACGTCCTGACTTTC. Its protein is CASSLEVFSSGANVLTF.

This clonotype was seen a handful of times. This sequence joins TRBV5-1 and TRBJ2-3, with D unclear. Germline CDR1 and CDR2: SGHRS and YFSETQ. There are 12 residues in the CDR3. Trimming took 4 bases from V and 4 from J, leaving 7 bases between them. The CDR3 sequence: CASSLIPDTQYF. The CDR3 nucleotides read TGCGCCAGCAGCCTTATACCAGATACGCAGTATTTT.

The chain couples TRBV20-1 to TRBJ2-3; D is possibly TRBD2 (5 bases). With 5 bases removed from V and 0 bases from J, the gap between germline ends came to 15 bases. Looked up from germline, CDR1 is DFQATT and CDR2 is SNEGSKA (reference sequence). CDR3 size: 15 residues. The CDR3 DNA reads TGCAGTGCTTCCCCCTTGACGGGGAGCACAGATACGCAGTATTTT. Translating it yields CSASPLTGSTDTQYF.